This record looks at one T cell receptor (beta chain) sequence and its context. Trimming left V 1 base short and J 0 bases short, with 2 bases between. This CDR3 contains 13 residues. In germline, CDR1 is LGHDT, CDR2 YNNKEL (reference sequence). The data originate from a study of blood T cell repertoires in COVID-19. Study details: PBMCs, B-cell-depleted T cells, or T cells were the source of the cDNA or gDNA that made up the material.

Per the authors' pipeline: Amplification from reference gene primers served as the basis for estimated nucleated cell counts. Measured with immunoSEQ multiplex PCR; TCRdb has only the in-frame clones, and not every one. V and J calls and clone size come straight from that table; D and trimming were deduced from the DNA. Of under 250,000 clones listed, 70% to 90% are singletons. The TCR originated in a man younger than 40 with acute COVID-19. Sequenced sample: PBMCs or T cells enriched from blood (not recorded which). The chain carries TRBV3-1 (or the pseudogene TRBV3-2) and TRBJ2-3, with D unresolved. The CDR3 region is CASSQASTDTQYF. CDR3 bases: TGTGCCAGCAGCCAAGCTAGCACAGATACGCAGTATTTT.